This TCR beta chain was sequenced for a study of T cells in Graves' hyperthyroidism and ophthalmopathy. Study background: Prior to any treatment, at the point of initial diagnosis, peripheral blood was collected.

There are many counts of this clonotype. Calling Graves' hyperthyroidism stable meant ophthalmopathy did not progress within 18 months. Clinical symptoms, serum thyroxine and TRAb, thyroid ultrasound and orbital computed tomography were used for the diagnoses. The source material, RNA transcripts, was used to amplify TCR beta CDR3 regions. First-round RT-PCR targeting the TCR CDR3 was performed with the HTBI primer set. In TCRdb, the multiplex PCR reads were re-called with MiXCR into one record per CDR3 protein. The sample carries 600,000 to 900,000 distinct CDR3 sequences, around 15% recorded once. The CDR3 consists of 11 residues. The V gene's germline CDR1 is MNHNS and CDR2 SASEGT. Trimming cost V 6 bases and J 3 bases, with 5 bases left between them.

This chain connects TRBV6-1 to TRBJ1-1; D remains unclear. This clonotype was sampled from a man aged 18 to 35 with Graves' hyperthyroidism. Input material: blood. This CDR3 reads CASRVDTEAFF. The CDR3, as DNA: TGTGCCAGCAGGGTGGACACTGAAGCTTTCTTT.